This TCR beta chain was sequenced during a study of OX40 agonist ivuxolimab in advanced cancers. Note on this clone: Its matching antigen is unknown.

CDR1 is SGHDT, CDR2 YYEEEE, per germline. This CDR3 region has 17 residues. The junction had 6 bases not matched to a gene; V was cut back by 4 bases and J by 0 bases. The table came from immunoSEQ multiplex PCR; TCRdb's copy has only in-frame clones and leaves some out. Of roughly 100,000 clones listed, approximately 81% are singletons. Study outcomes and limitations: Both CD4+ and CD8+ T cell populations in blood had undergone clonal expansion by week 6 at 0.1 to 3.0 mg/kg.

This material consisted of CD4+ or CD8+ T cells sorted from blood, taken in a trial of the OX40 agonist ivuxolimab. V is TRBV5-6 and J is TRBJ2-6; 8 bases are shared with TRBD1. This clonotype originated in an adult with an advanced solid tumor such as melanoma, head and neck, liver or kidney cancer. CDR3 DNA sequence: TGTGCCAGCAGCCTGGGACAGGCCCTCTCTGGGGCCAACGTCCTGACTTTC. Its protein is CASSLGQALSGANVLTF.